These 27 T cell receptor beta chains were all obtained from the same sample, sequenced in a study of PD-1 blockade in classical Hodgkin lymphoma (dated by TCRdb to 2020 to 2022). The library was obtained by the immunoSEQ multiplex PCR assay. Sourced from immuneACCESS, this table was stored by TCRdb with only in-frame sequences that have V and J called. A share of the clones is absent; for the studies checked, an unresolved V gene accounts for under half, and the remainder has no known explanation. The sample contains fewer than 35,000 clones, about four fifths of them found a single time. Of the sample, about 18% falls within the top ten clones. What this sample's time point label stands for: cycle 4 day 1 (C4D1), after about 6 weeks of nivolumab. All trial patients had relapsed after autologous stem cell transplantation, with cohorts A, B and C differing in prior brentuximab vedotin exposure. The starting material was peripheral blood mononuclear cells (PBMCs), obtained before the fourth cycle of nivolumab. The receptors stem from a human donor with classical Hodgkin lymphoma.

This clone has more than one count but fewer than ten. The chain is built from TRBV5-6 and TRBJ2-3; tentatively, D is TRBD2 (5 bases). The CDR3 consists of 12 residues. V was pared by 4 bases and J by 9 bases, with 12 bases between. Germline lookup yields CDR1 SGHDT and CDR2 YYEEEE. The CDR3 loop reads CASSAEERTQYF. The CDR3 region has the DNA TGTGCCAGCAGCGCGGAGGAGAGGACGCAGTATTTT.

V and J are TRBV28 and TRBJ2-7; 7 nucleotides agree with TRBD1. The V gene's germline CDR1 is MDHEN and CDR2 SYDVKM. Trimming took 6 bases from V and 0 from J; bases not matched to a gene: 5. The CDR3 contains 14 residues. The CDR3 reads CASSQQGTSYEQYF. Here the CDR3 DNA reads TGTGCCAGCAGCCAACAGGGGACCTCCTACGAGCAGTACTTC.

The gene calls are TRBV7-2 and TRBJ2-7; 10 nucleotides agree with TRBD2. CDR3 length equals 15 residues. With V trimmed by 8 bases and J by 5 bases, 12 bases remained unmatched. Per germline, CDR1 SGHTA and CDR2 FQGNSA. Written as DNA, the CDR3 is TGTGCCAGCGGTCAATCTAGCGGGAGTATCGACGAGCAGTACTTC. As protein: CASGQSSGSIDEQYF. Full variable domain (missing parts from reference TRBV7-2 and TRBJ2-7): GAGVSQSPSNKVTEKGKDVELRCDPISGHTALYWYRQSLGQGLEFLIYFQGNSAPDKSGLPSDRFSAERTGGSVSTLTIQRTQQEDSAVYLCASGQSSGSIDEQYFGPGTRLTVT.

This chain links TRBV27 with TRBJ2-3; D is uncertain. Germline lookup yields CDR1 MNHEY and CDR2 SMNVEV (reference sequence). Trimming cost V 3 bases and J 6 bases, with 13 bases left between them. The CDR3 runs to 14 residues. CDR3 in amino acids: CASSFYGPTDTQYF. DNA of the CDR3: TGTGCCAGCAGTTTTTACGGCCCCACGGATACGCAGTATTTT.

This clone showed up just once. The chain couples TRBV4-1 to TRBJ2-1; 9 nucleotides match TRBD1. CDR1 MGHRA and CDR2 YSYEKL come from the germline V gene. The CDR3 length is 16 residues. Trimming removed 4 bases from V and 7 bases from J; junction bases left unmatched: 11. CDR3 loop: CASSPVGGQGRNEQFF. The CDR3 DNA follows: TGCGCCAGCAGCCCCGTCGGTGGACAGGGGCGGAATGAGCAGTTCTTC.

V gene TRBV19 combines with J gene TRBJ2-5; tentative D call: TRBD1 (5 bases). There are 14 residues in the CDR3. The ends were cut back, 1 base at V and 4 bases at J, with 10 bases in the middle. Germline CDR1 and CDR2: LNHDA and SQIVND (reference sequence). The CDR3 protein is CASSIVWGGETQYF. DNA of the CDR3: TGTGCCAGTAGTATAGTATGGGGCGGAGAGACCCAGTACTTC. Supplemented by reference TRBV19 and TRBJ2-5, the full variable domain reads DGGITQSPKYLFRKEGQNVTLSCEQNLNHDAMYWYRQDPGQGLRLIYYSQIVNDFQKGDIAEGYSVSREKKESFPLTVTSAQKNPTAFYLCASSIVWGGETQYFGPGTRLLVL.

This clone showed up just once. V is TRBV30 and J is TRBJ2-6; D gene uncertain. From germline, CDR1 is GTSNPN and CDR2 SVGIG (reference sequence). The CDR3 loop spans 17 amino acids. The V and J ends lost 5 bases and 16 bases respectively, with 33 bases between them. The CDR3 protein is CAWWTWVITKSGQRLTF. As DNA, the CDR3 is TGTGCCTGGTGGACCTGGGTTATAACAAAGTCGGGCCAACGTCTGACTTTC.

This chain joins TRBV7-9 and TRBJ1-1; TRBD1 agrees at 8 bases. The CDR3 loop spans 14 amino acids. Germline CDR1 reads SEHNR; CDR2 reads FQNEAQ (reference sequence). V trimming: 4 bases; J trimming: 6 bases; junction bases outside the gene matches: 7. Written as DNA, the CDR3 is TGTGCCAGCAGCTCGACAGGGGTCGGTTCTGAAGCTTTCTTT. Amino acids: CASSSTGVGSEAFF.

The chain recombines TRBV27 with TRBJ1-5; 9 bases are shared with TRBD1. After removal of 8 bases from V and 4 bases from J, the junction contained 0 bases not matched to a gene. The CDR3 length is 12 residues. Per germline, CDR1 MNHEY and CDR2 SMNVEV (reference sequence). The CDR3 sequence is CASGQGNQPQHF. The CDR3 DNA sequence: TGTGCCAGCGGACAGGGGAATCAGCCCCAGCATTTT.

The chain links TRBV29-1 to TRBJ1-5, with 9 bases lining up with TRBD1. The CDR3 extends over 15 amino acids. The J segment lost 0 bases and the V segment lost 6 bases, leaving 6 bases of the junction unmatched. Germline V gene sequence: CDR1 SQVTM, CDR2 ANQGSEA. The CDR3 bases are TGCAGCGTCACTCCGGGACAGGGTAGCAATCAGCCCCAGCATTTT. Translated, it gives CSVTPGQGSNQPQHF.

The count of this clone is one. The CDR3 sequence: CASSFPGLAGSYEQYF. The CDR3 DNA follows: TGTGCCAGCAGCTTTCCCGGACTAGCGGGCTCCTACGAGCAGTACTTC. The V call is TRBV7-2, the J call TRBJ2-5, with 11 bases lining up with TRBD2. The end of the DNA fits TRBJ2-7 better, so the J call may be wrong. The CDR3 has 16 residues. CDR1 and CDR2 (germline): SGHTA, FQGNSA.

The chain is built from TRBV29-1 and TRBJ1-1, with D unresolved. V was pared by 3 bases and J by 3 bases, with 5 bases between. This CDR3 comprises 11 residues. CDR1 and CDR2 from the germline V gene are SQVTM and ANQGSEA. This CDR3 reads CSVEVYTEAFF. In DNA form, the CDR3 reads TGCAGCGTTGAGGTTTACACTGAAGCTTTCTTT.

This chain connects TRBV6-5 to TRBJ1-4, with unresolved D. Trimming took off 4 bases at V and 0 bases at J, with 12 bases between the two ends. CDR3 length: 16 amino acids. Germline-derived CDR1 and CDR2 are MNHEY and SVGAGI. Written as DNA, the CDR3 is TGTGCCAGCAGTTCCCCCCGAGCTTCAACTAATGAAAAACTGTTTTTT. It codes for CASSSPRASTNEKLFF.

The chain uses TRBV28 and TRBJ2-5, with no clear D. Between the trimmed V and J ends, which lost 3 bases and 4 bases, there was a span of 9 bases. The CDR3 runs 13 residues. The germline CDR1 and CDR2 sequences are MDHEN and SYDVKM. CDR3 protein: CASSLAISETQYF. CDR3 coding DNA: TGTGCCAGCAGTTTGGCCATTTCAGAGACCCAGTACTTC. Drawing the rest from reference TRBV28 and TRBJ2-5, the complete variable domain is DVKVTQSSRYLVKRTGEKVFLECVQDMDHENMFWYRQDPGLGLRLIYFSYDVKMKEKGDIPEGYSVSREKKERFSLILESASTNQTSMYLCASSLAISETQYFGPGTRLLVL.

This chain joins TRBV27 and TRBJ2-1; D gene uncertain. CDR1 is MNHEY and CDR2 is SMNVEV in the germline V gene (reference sequence). The CDR3 runs 15 residues. Trimming left V 2 bases short and J 5 bases short, with 13 bases between. The CDR3 reads CASSLASGSNNEQFF. CDR3 DNA: TGTGCCAGCAGTTTAGCGTCAGGAAGCAACAATGAGCAGTTCTTC.

CDR3 DNA: TGCGCCAGCAGCTTGGGGGGGCGGACTGAAGCTTTCTTT. Residues: CASSLGGRTEAFF. V gene TRBV5-1 combines with J gene TRBJ1-1; maybe TRBD1 (6 bases). CDR1 SGHRS and CDR2 YFSETQ come from the germline V gene. This CDR3 is 13 amino acids long. V was clipped by 0 bases and J by 5 bases, with 8 bases between them.

The chain couples TRBV5-1 to TRBJ2-7, with a possible D match to TRBD1 (6 bases). Trimming took off 1 base at V and 3 bases at J, with 17 bases between the two ends. CDR3 length equals 16 residues. Germline V gene sequence: CDR1 SGHRS, CDR2 YFSETQ. CDR3 nucleotide sequence: TGCGCCAGCAGCTTGAACGAGGGACACCGCAACTACGAGCAGTACTTC. This codes for CASSLNEGHRNYEQYF. The whole variable domain, filled in from reference TRBV5-1 and TRBJ2-7, reads KAGVTQTPRYLIKTRGQQVTLSCSPISGHRSVSWYQQTPGQGLQFLFEYFSETQRNKGNFPGRFSGRQFSNSRSEMNVSTLELGDSALYLCASSLNEGHRNYEQYFGPGTRLTVT.

The V call is TRBV4-1, the J call TRBJ2-3, with 8 bases fitting TRBD2. The germline CDR1 and CDR2 sequences are MGHRA and YSYEKL. V shed 1 base and J 4 bases; nucleotides not matched to a gene: 7. This CDR3 is built from 16 residues. The CDR3 DNA reads TGCGCCAGCAGCCAAGTAGCGGGGAGAGTCGCAGATACGCAGTATTTT. Protein sequence: CASSQVAGRVADTQYF.

This chain joins TRBV19 and TRBJ1-4; D is unclear. The CDR3 is 16 residues long. V lost 0 bases to trimming and J lost 10 bases, with 18 bases between them. CDR1 LNHDA and CDR2 SQIVND come from the germline V gene (reference sequence). CDR3 sequence: CASSIDRTPLRGKLFF. The DNA of the CDR3 is TGTGCCAGTAGTATAGATCGGACTCCCCTACGAGGAAAACTGTTTTTT.

The V gene is TRBV7-2, the J gene TRBJ2-7; possibly TRBD2 for D (5 bases). Germline assignment: CDR1 SGHTA and CDR2 FQGNSA. V lost 8 bases, J lost 6 bases, and 26 bases lay in between. The length of the CDR3 is 16 residues. The CDR3 sequence: CASSPPGLAGVSEQYF. The CDR3 coding sequence is TGTGCCAGCTCCCCCCCGGGTTTAGCCGGGGTCAGCGAGCAGTACTTC.

The chain has TRBV5-1 and TRBJ2-6; D gene unclear. CDR3 length: 15 residues. Trimming took off 3 bases at V and 0 bases at J, with 7 bases between the two ends. The germline CDR1 and CDR2 sequences are SGHRS and YFSETQ. The CDR3 region has the DNA TGCGCCAGCAGCTCCGGAGACTCTGGGGCCAACGTCCTGACTTTC. Protein product: CASSSGDSGANVLTF.

By share, this clone counts as medium-sized. V is TRBV6-1 and J is TRBJ2-1, with 10 bases matching TRBD2. The CDR3 is made up of 15 amino acids. The germline CDR1 and CDR2 sequences are MNHNS and SASEGT. The ends lost 6 bases at V and 8 bases at J; junction bases unmatched: 10. The CDR3 DNA reads TGTGCCAGCAGCACTCTAGCGGGAGAGGACGATGAGCAGTTCTTC. It is translated as CASSTLAGEDDEQFF.

The V and J genes are TRBV7-2 and TRBJ1-2; a possible D gene is TRBD1 (5 bases). Trimming removed 0 bases at V and 4 bases at J, with 12 bases between. The length of the CDR3 is 15 residues. The germline V gene encodes CDR1 SGHTA and CDR2 FQGNSA. The CDR3 bases are TGTGCCAGCAGCTTAGCGCGGGCAGGGCTCTATGGCTACACCTTC. Translation gives CASSLARAGLYGYTF.

With respect to this clone: The same CDR3 also results from other DNA sequences found in this sample. The CDR3 protein is CASSIGFGRAYEQYV. CDR3 DNA: TGTGCCAGTAGTATTGGCTTTGGCAGGGCCTACGAGCAGTACGTC. The V gene is TRBV19, the J gene TRBJ2-7, with D perhaps TRBD1 (5 bases). Trimming pared 3 bases from V and 2 bases from J, leaving 14 bases between. This CDR3 is 15 amino acids long. Germline CDR1 LNHDA, CDR2 SQIVND (reference sequence).

The chain uses TRBV7-9 and TRBJ1-5, with TRBD1 identical over 9 bases. CDR3 length equals 16 residues. In germline, CDR1 is SEHNR, CDR2 FQNEAQ (reference sequence). After removal of 5 bases from V and 3 bases from J, the junction contained 8 bases not matched to a gene. DNA of the CDR3: TGTGCCAGCAGCATGACGGGACAGGGTAACAATCAGCCCCAGCATTTT. Protein sequence: CASSMTGQGNNQPQHF.

The J gene is TRBJ2-1, the V gene TRBV18; D possibly corresponds to TRBD2 (6 bases). The CDR3 is 14 amino acids. With 1 base removed from V and 7 bases from J, the gap between germline ends came to 11 bases. The germline V gene encodes CDR1 KGHSH and CDR2 LQKENI. The CDR3: CASSPRTEGNEQFF. CDR3 bases: TGTGCCAGCTCACCACGGACGGAGGGGAATGAGCAGTTCTTC.

The rearrangement joins TRBV19 to TRBJ2-1; D is undetermined. V lost 6 bases and J 3 bases, leaving 9 bases between the germline ends. The CDR3 is 13 residues long. In germline, CDR1 is LNHDA, CDR2 SQIVND (reference sequence). The CDR3 nucleotides read TGTGCCAGTAGCCGCGAGTTCTACAATGAGCAGTTCTTC. This translates into CASSREFYNEQFF.